The clone carrying this TCR beta chain occurred once. Its antigen is still unknown. This record comes from a study of OX40 agonist ivuxolimab in advanced cancers. For the study at large: Head and neck, renal cell, melanoma or hepatocellular carcinoma were the cancers that dose-escalation patients had.

Clones were sequenced by immunoSEQ multiplex PCR, and TCRdb holds only the in-frame ones, with some missing. The profile shows around 71,000 clones, around 82% of them singletons. Regarding the study as a whole: The study observed clonal expansion of CD4+ and CD8+ blood T cells by week 6 at 0.1 to 3.0 mg/kg.

V gave up 6 bases and J gave up 10 bases; unmatched junction bases: 13. Germline V gives CDR1 KGHSH, CDR2 LQKENI. The CDR3 is 14 amino acids. People who had autoimmune disease history or systemic immunosuppression were excluded. Blood draws occurred at baseline, cycle 4 day 1, and cycle 7 day 1. The clonotype comes from an adult with an advanced solid tumor such as melanoma, head and neck, liver or kidney cancer. The rearrangement uses TRBV18 and TRBJ1-2; TRBD1 agrees at 8 bases. This material consisted of CD4+ or CD8+ T cells sorted from blood, taken in a trial of the OX40 agonist ivuxolimab. The CDR3: CASSPGPDRVYYTF. The CDR3 DNA is TGTGCCAGCTCCCCTGGGCCGGACAGGGTGTACTACACCTTC.